This T cell receptor beta chain stems from a study of T cell responses to AZD1222 COVID-19 vaccine. TCRdb's table, derived via immunoSEQ multiplex PCR, lists solely in-frame clones and lacks some. The data hold 60,000 to 80,000 clones, with roughly 85% observed a single time. Study results and caveats: Donors, mostly white British, included more females; clonal diversity was possibly underestimated. Only after the peak T cell response were repertoires sampled. Increased Spike-specific TCR breadth and depth were observed after two AZD1222 doses.

The V end lost 7 bases, the J end lost 0 bases, and 13 bases lay between the germline ends. Germline V gives CDR1 MNHEY, CDR2 SVGAGI. The CDR3 sequence is 15 residues long. On this clone: Its antigen is unidentified.

The V gene is TRBV6-5, the J gene TRBJ1-3; D not resolved. The sample consisted of peripheral blood, taken on day 0 of AZD1222 vaccination. The source is an adult in good health. CDR3 amino acids: CASTLSASSGNTIYF. The CDR3 DNA is TGTGCCAGCACCCTATCGGCTAGCTCTGGAAACACCATATATTTT.